The subject of this entry is one T cell receptor (beta chain). Antigen: not known. Indicated time point: week 5, during vaccination. Vaccine doses each comprised 300 ug of mutant IDH1 20-mer peptide, with topical imiquimod. This sample is drawn from a study of a mutant IDH1 vaccine in newly diagnosed glioma. The repertoire was sequenced with immunoSEQ multiplex PCR; TCRdb's copy has only in-frame clones and lacks some. The sample gives 75,000 to 85,000 clones, more than 85% of which show up once; approximately 0.6% is in the top ten. Germline V gives CDR1 SGHRS, CDR2 YFSETQ. The CDR3 extends over 15 amino acids.

V and J are TRBV5-1 and TRBJ2-5, with D unclear. TRBJ2-7 matches the DNA end more closely, so the J call is doubtful. This specimen consisted of PBMCs, obtained from a glioma patient whose treatment included an IDH1 peptide vaccine. This sequence was found in a woman between 45 and 65 years old with glioma. The CDR3 DNA is TGCGCCAGCAGCTTGGAGGTTGGAACCTCCTACGAGCAGTACTTC. Encoded protein: CASSLEVGTSYEQYF.